The clone carrying this TCR beta chain was found once. The antigen remains unidentified. The data belong to a study of T-cell memory formation after mild COVID-19. Looked up from germline, CDR1 is KGHSH and CDR2 is LQKENI. The CDR3 consists of 17 residues. V shed 3 bases and J shed 2 bases, with 18 bases lying between them. Study conclusions and caveats: The main location of contracting CD4+ clones was CM and EM, and that of contracting CD8+ clones was EMRA.

Amplification by 5'RACE using constant-segment primers produced TCR alpha and TCR beta cDNA libraries that carried sample barcodes and UMIs. TCRdb re-derived calls from the 5' RACE reads in MiXCR, one entry per CDR3 protein. The sample gives some 450,000 distinct CDR3 sequences, approximately 20% of which show up once; 8.4% is in the top ten. Sequencing was performed on PBMCs or a T cell subset sorted from them (not recorded which). This sequence joins TRBV18 and TRBJ2-3; D ambiguous. The source is an adult woman who had mild COVID-19 (a few samples of this study predate the infection). Cell type and time point are not known. The CDR3 sequence: CASSPVPRLLLTDTQYF. The CDR3 bases are TGTGCCAGCTCACCGGTTCCGCGACTCCTCCTCACAGATACGCAGTATTTT.